Listed here are 28 T cell receptor beta chains from one sample, sequenced in a study of T cell responses to AZD1222 COVID-19 vaccine. This table comes from immunoSEQ multiplex PCR, and its TCRdb copy is limited to in-frame clones, with some not included. The sample includes 100,000 to 150,000 clones, about 90% seen only once; the top ten take around 10%. This specimen consisted of peripheral blood, obtained on day 0 of AZD1222 vaccination. Receptors originate from an adult in good health.

The V gene is TRBV11-3, the J gene TRBJ2-7; the match to TRBD2 covers 8 bases. Looked up from germline, CDR1 is SGHNT and CDR2 is YENEEA. The CDR3 spans 14 residues. V lost 5 bases, J lost 6 bases, and 9 bases stayed unmatched. Written as DNA, the CDR3 is TGTGCCAGCAGCCCGACCGGGACTAGGGGCGAGCAGTACTTC. Its protein product is CASSPTGTRGEQYF.

This chain uses TRBV28 with TRBJ2-7, with D unclear. The V end lost 11 bases, the J end lost 2 bases, and 13 bases lay between the germline ends. The germline V gene has CDR1 MDHEN and CDR2 SYDVKM. The CDR3 is made up of 12 amino acids. The CDR3 spells CASRAGTYEQYF. The CDR3 bases are TGTGCCTCCCGGGCAGGTACCTACGAGCAGTACTTC.

This clone was observed a few times. The V call is TRBV6-1, the J call TRBJ2-5; D is ambiguous. V shed 0 bases and J shed 5 bases, with 13 bases lying between them. Germline V gene sequence: CDR1 MNHNS, CDR2 SASEGT. CDR3 length equals 15 residues. CDR3 sequence (DNA): TGTGCCAGCAGTGAAGCGCCGGGCCAGGCGGAGACCCAGTACTTC. Amino acids: CASSEAPGQAETQYF.

V usage is TRBV11-3 and J usage is TRBJ2-7; D remains unclear. Trimming shortened V by 5 bases and J by 2 bases, and 7 bases separated the two germline ends. The CDR3 is 12 amino acids. In germline, CDR1 is SGHNT, CDR2 YENEEA. The CDR3 region is CASSHQTYEQYF. The CDR3 nucleotides are TGTGCCAGCAGCCACCAGACCTACGAGCAGTACTTC. The whole variable domain, filled in from reference TRBV11-3 and TRBJ2-7, reads EAGVVQSPRYKIIEKKQPVAFWCNPISGHNTLYWYLQNLGQGPELLIRYENEEAVDDSQLPKDRFSAERLKGVDSTLKIQPAELGDSAVYLCASSHQTYEQYFGPGTRLTVT.

This chain connects TRBV9 to TRBJ2-5; tentative D call: TRBD2 (6 bases). Looked up from germline, CDR1 is SGDLS and CDR2 is YYNGEE. This CDR3 has 15 residues. V was clipped by 4 bases and J by 2 bases, with 15 bases between them. The chain's CDR3 is CASSYSGGMQETQYF. As DNA, the CDR3 is TGTGCCAGCAGCTACAGTGGCGGGATGCAAGAGACCCAGTACTTC.

DNA for the CDR3: TGTGCCAGCAGCTTGGGCAGGGGCGCCTACAATGAGCAGTTCTTC. Amino acid sequence: CASSLGRGAYNEQFF. The chain is built from TRBV7-2 and TRBJ2-1; D possibly corresponds to TRBD1 (6 bases). Trimming cost V 3 bases and J 2 bases, with 11 bases left between them. The CDR3 extends over 15 amino acids. Germline loops: CDR1 SGHTA, CDR2 FQGNSA.

The chain employs TRBV18 and TRBJ2-7; the D gene could be TRBD1 or TRBD2 (5 bases each). Germline V gene sequence: CDR1 KGHSH, CDR2 LQKENI. V dropped 0 bases and J dropped 5 bases, with 14 bases sitting between them. The CDR3 totals 15 residues. The CDR3 spells CASSPPGRTLNEQYF. The CDR3 coding sequence is TGTGCCAGCTCACCACCGGGACGGACCCTAAACGAGCAGTACTTC.

The CDR3 DNA reads TGTGCCAGCAGCCAATCTACCCAGGCGTTATCCCAGTTCTTC. Its translation is CASSQSTQALSQFF. The chain joins TRBV16 to TRBJ2-1; unclear D gene. V lost 0 bases, J lost 13 bases, and 16 bases lay in between. CDR1 and CDR2 (germline): KGHSY, FQNENV. The CDR3 runs 14 residues.

This chain joins TRBV7-3 and TRBJ2-3; 9 bases fit TRBD2. CDR1 and CDR2 from the germline V gene are SGHTA and FQGTGA. The CDR3 consists of 18 residues. J was trimmed by 1 base and V by 0 bases; bases with no gene match: 8. In nucleotides, the CDR3 is TGTGCCAGCAGCTTAACGCGGCTAGCGGGGAAGGGCACAGATACGCAGTATTTT. This codes for CASSLTRLAGKGTDTQYF.

This sequence joins TRBV12-3 or TRBV12-4 and TRBJ2-3; D ambiguous. The length of the CDR3 is 13 residues. Trimming left V 2 bases short and J 0 bases short, with 3 bases between. CDR3 in amino acids: CASSLSSTDTQYF. In nucleotides, the CDR3 is TGTGCCAGCAGTTTAAGCAGCACAGATACGCAGTATTTT.

This clone was found a few times. This chain uses TRBV3-1 (or the pseudogene TRBV3-2) with TRBJ2-4; maybe TRBD2 (6 bases). Germline V CDR1 and CDR2: LGHDT, YNNKEL (reference sequence). The CDR3 is 13 residues long. The V end was cut by 5 bases, the J end by 7 bases, with 12 bases between. The CDR3 region is CASSGGAGNIQYF. The CDR3 nucleotides read TGTGCCAGCAGCGGCGGGGCAGGGAACATTCAGTACTTC.

The sample holds a few counts of this clone. The sample has other DNA sequences that encode this CDR3 too. CDR3 in amino acids: CASSLAANYGYTF. The CDR3 DNA follows: TGCGCCAGCAGCTTGGCAGCTAACTATGGCTACACCTTC. The chain employs TRBV5-1 and TRBJ1-2; D gene uncertain. The length of the CDR3 is 13 residues. The germline V gene has CDR1 SGHRS and CDR2 YFSETQ. Trimming removed 0 bases from V and 0 bases from J, with 3 bases in between. Supplemented by reference TRBV5-1 and TRBJ1-2, the full variable domain reads KAGVTQTPRYLIKTRGQQVTLSCSPISGHRSVSWYQQTPGQGLQFLFEYFSETQRNKGNFPGRFSGRQFSNSRSEMNVSTLELGDSALYLCASSLAANYGYTFGSGTRLTVV.

The V gene is TRBV2, the J gene TRBJ2-5, with TRBD2 matching 15 bases. V lost 6 bases and J lost 9; bases outside the gene matches: 8. In germline, CDR1 is SNHLY, CDR2 FYNNEI. The CDR3 extends over 15 amino acids. The CDR3 bases are TGTGCCAGCAGGTCCCAGGGACTAGCGGGGGGTTCCCAGTACTTC. It translates to CASRSQGLAGGSQYF.

This clone is a singleton in its sample. The J gene is TRBJ1-1, the V gene TRBV11-3, with 10 bases that match TRBD1. Germline assignment: CDR1 SGHNT and CDR2 YENEEA. V gave up 5 bases and J gave up 0 bases; unmatched junction bases: 15. There are 19 residues in the CDR3. Here the CDR3 reads CASSPTIDRGLSLNTEAFF. The CDR3 DNA follows: TGTGCCAGCAGCCCCACGATCGACAGGGGGCTAAGCTTGAACACTGAAGCTTTCTTT.

The rearrangement links TRBV6-1 to TRBJ2-1; no reliable D call. V lost 2 bases, J lost 3 bases, and 11 bases lay in between. The CDR3 has 15 amino acids. Germline CDR1 and CDR2: MNHNS and SASEGT. In DNA form, the CDR3 reads TGTGCCAGCAGTGAACCCGGACGGAGCTACAATGAGCAGTTCTTC. It codes for CASSEPGRSYNEQFF.

This clone was detected only a few times. The chain uses TRBV11-2 and TRBJ2-2; TRBD2 matches at 12 bases. After removal of 7 bases from V and 5 bases from J, the junction contained 11 bases not matched to a gene. CDR3 length: 17 amino acids. Germline V gives CDR1 SGHAT, CDR2 FQNNGV. The CDR3 nucleotides are TGTGCCAGCAATTGGGGGCTAGCGGGAGGGAAAACCGGGGAGCTGTTTTTT. This codes for CASNWGLAGGKTGELFF.

The genes are TRBV19 and TRBJ1-1, with D possibly matching TRBD1 (6 bases). Germline CDR1 reads LNHDA; CDR2 reads SQIVND (reference sequence). CDR3 length equals 16 residues. V was shortened by 7 bases and J by 0 bases, with 18 bases between the two germline ends. CDR3 nucleotides: TGTGCCAGTAACCACAGGGTATCGTCAATGAACACTGAAGCTTTCTTT. This translates into CASNHRVSSMNTEAFF.

V and J are TRBV6-5 and TRBJ1-3, with a possible D match to TRBD1 (6 bases). CDR1 is MNHEY and CDR2 is SVGAGI in the germline V gene. CDR3 size: 16 residues. Deletions cut 3 bases from V and 0 bases from J, with 12 bases between. In DNA form, the CDR3 reads TGTGCCAGCAGTTATTCGACAGGCATCTCTGGAAACACCATATATTTT. It yields the protein CASSYSTGISGNTIYF.

The V gene is TRBV24-1, the J gene TRBJ1-5, with TRBD1 identical over 11 bases. This CDR3 is built from 16 residues. The V segment lost 2 bases and the J segment 5 bases; nucleotides outside the gene matches: 4. The germline gives CDR1 KGHDR, CDR2 SFDVKD. CDR3 nucleotide sequence: TGTGCCACCAGTGATTACCAGGGACAGGGGGATCAGCCCCAGCATTTT. Its protein product is CATSDYQGQGDQPQHF.

This clone has just one count. J is TRBJ2-1 and V is TRBV4-1; 8 bases map to TRBD1. J was trimmed by 4 bases and V by 6 bases; bases with no gene match: 11. This CDR3 region has 16 residues. CDR1 and CDR2 from the germline V gene are MGHRA and YSYEKL. This CDR3 reads CASRPLTGALYNEQFF. The DNA of the CDR3 is TGCGCCAGCAGACCTTTGACAGGGGCCCTATACAATGAGCAGTTCTTC.

The J gene is TRBJ2-4, the V gene TRBV2; TRBD2 is a possible D gene (6 bases). Germline V gene data show CDR1 as SNHLY and CDR2 as FYNNEI. The CDR3 runs to 12 residues. The V end lost 4 bases, the J end lost 16 bases, and 17 bases lay between the germline ends. In DNA, the CDR3 is TGTGCCAGCAGTGCGGGACTTACGCCCCTTTACTTC. Translated, it gives CASSAGLTPLYF.

CDR3 amino acids: CASSSYRQETQYF. CDR3 DNA: TGTGCCAGCAGTTCCTACAGGCAAGAGACCCAGTACTTC. J is TRBJ2-5 and V is TRBV6-2 or TRBV6-3; TRBD1 might be the D (5 bases). CDR1 and CDR2 from the germline V gene are MNHEY and SVGEGT. The CDR3 covers 13 residues. Trimming left V 4 bases short and J 2 bases short, with 8 bases between.

The rearrangement links TRBV7-6 to TRBJ2-1; 8 bases align to TRBD2. The CDR3 has 16 residues. With 5 bases clipped from V and 7 bases from J, the junction kept 13 bases outside the gene matches. CDR1 is SGHVS and CDR2 is FNYEAQ in the germline V gene. The CDR3 DNA sequence: TGTGCCAGCAGCCAACACGGGGGGGCCTCGGGGAATGAGCAGTTCTTC. It yields the protein CASSQHGGASGNEQFF.

The chain is built from TRBV27 and TRBJ2-3; D possibly corresponds to TRBD1 (6 bases). The CDR3 is 17 amino acids. V lost 2 bases to trimming and J lost 2 bases, with 17 bases between them. The germline gives CDR1 MNHEY, CDR2 SMNVEV (reference sequence). The CDR3: CASSLNPRQVLTDTQYF. The CDR3 nucleotides read TGTGCCAGCAGTTTAAACCCCCGACAGGTTCTCACAGATACGCAGTATTTT.

The V gene is TRBV4-1, the J gene TRBJ2-1; TRBD2 aligns across 8 bases. The CDR3 covers 15 residues. Germline V gene data show CDR1 as MGHRA and CDR2 as YSYEKL. The V segment lost 0 bases and the J segment 6 bases; nucleotides outside the gene matches: 4. The CDR3 DNA sequence: TGCGCCAGCAGCCAAGAGGAGCGGGAGATCAATGAGCAGTTCTTC. Its protein is CASSQEEREINEQFF.

V is TRBV15 and J is TRBJ2-2; possibly TRBD2 for D (5 bases). CDR3 length: 14 residues. Looked up from germline, CDR1 is LNHNV and CDR2 is YYDKDF (reference sequence). V was cut by 0 bases and J by 6 bases, with 8 bases left in between. The CDR3 nucleotides read TGTGCCACCAGCAGAGATAGAGGGCCCGGGGAGCTGTTTTTT. Translation: CATSRDRGPGELFF.

The V call is TRBV5-6, the J call TRBJ2-7; the match to TRBD1 covers 7 bases. This CDR3 is 14 amino acids long. The V gene's germline CDR1 is SGHDT and CDR2 YYEEEE. Trimming cost V 4 bases and J 2 bases; bases outside gene matches: 6. This CDR3 is CASSPTGNTYEQYF. Here the CDR3 DNA reads TGTGCCAGCAGCCCGACAGGGAACACCTACGAGCAGTACTTC.

This rearrangement joins TRBV2 to TRBJ1-5; D is uncertain. The CDR3 has 15 residues. Germline CDR1 SNHLY, CDR2 FYNNEI. Trimming took off 7 bases at V and 2 bases at J, with 15 bases between the two ends. CDR3 region: CASTYLGRGNQPQHF. DNA of the CDR3: TGTGCCAGCACCTACCTAGGGAGAGGCAATCAGCCCCAGCATTTT.